Listed below are T cell receptor beta chains from one sample, sequenced in a study of cytomegalovirus exposure and HLA in healthy donors. The assay was immunoSEQ multiplex PCR, and TCRdb's table has in-frame clones only and misses some. The data contain a few hundred thousand clones, less than 85% of them singletons. The specimen sequenced was PBMCs. These receptors were collected from a girl under 10 years old in good health and CMV-seronegative. The CDR3 runs from the conserved cysteine through the conserved F or W. D genes are given only for firm matches. Only part of the rows carry a size: once, few, many, or a class if the clone is expanded.

D gene	clone size	V gene	J gene	CDR3 protein	CDR3 DNA
TRBD2	NA	TRBV5-6	TRBJ2-2	CASSLFGGGALDTGELFF	TGTGCCAGCAGCTTGTTTGGCGGGGGGGCCCTGGACACCGGGGAGCTGTTTTTT
TRBD1	NA	TRBV5-6	TRBJ1-2	CASSLMTGMEYGYTF	TGTGCCAGCAGCCTTATGACAGGGATGGAATATGGCTACACCTTC
TRBD1	NA	TRBV7-9	TRBJ1-1	CASSLADGTVGNTEAFF	TGTGCCAGCAGCTTAGCCGACGGGACAGTAGGGAACACTGAAGCTTTCTTT
NA	NA	TRBV6-1	TRBJ1-1	CASKGRGTEAFF	TGTGCCAGCAAAGGGAGGGGGACTGAAGCTTTCTTT
TRBD2	NA	TRBV4-1	TRBJ2-3	CASSQGDLAGFTDTQYF	TGCGCCAGCAGCCAAGGAGATCTAGCGGGTTTCACAGATACGCAGTATTTT
TRBD1	NA	TRBV6-5	TRBJ1-1	CASSYGSGGWTEAFF	TGTGCCAGCAGTTACGGTTCAGGGGGGTGGACTGAAGCTTTCTTT
NA	NA	TRBV5-1	TRBJ2-7	CASSFPGFHEQYF	TGCGCCAGCAGCTTCCCGGGGTTCCACGAGCAGTACTTC
NA	NA	TRBV6-5	TRBJ2-7	CASSLTGYEQYF	TGTGCCAGCAGCCTTACAGGCTACGAGCAGTACTTC
NA	few	TRBV10-3	TRBJ1-1	CAISNMNTEAFF	TGTGCCATCAGCAACATGAACACTGAAGCTTTCTTT
TRBD1	NA	TRBV7-8	TRBJ2-4	CASSPQGVVINIQYF	TGTGCCAGCAGCCCACAGGGGGTAGTAATAAACATTCAGTACTTC
NA	NA	TRBV27	TRBJ2-4	CASSLEGAKNIQYF	TGTGCCAGCAGTTTAGAGGGAGCCAAAAACATTCAGTACTTC
TRBD1	NA	TRBV18	TRBJ1-3	CASLQGATGNTIYF	TGTGCCAGCTTGCAGGGGGCTACGGGAAACACCATATATTTT
TRBD1	few	TRBV6-5	TRBJ1-6	CASSYDGQGFAPLHF	TGTGCCAGCAGTTACGACGGACAGGGTTTTGCACCCCTCCACTTT
NA	NA	TRBV7-8	TRBJ2-1	CASSFLGSAAYNEQFF	TGTGCCAGCAGCTTTTTGGGGAGCGCTGCCTACAATGAGCAGTTCTTC
TRBD1	NA	TRBV2	TRBJ1-4	CASRPGRQGRSEKLFF	TGTGCCAGCAGGCCCGGGAGACAGGGGCGATCTGAAAAACTGTTTTTT
NA	NA	TRBV4-2	TRBJ2-6	CASSPTLVSGANVLTF	TGTGCCAGCAGCCCCACTCTTGTCTCTGGGGCCAACGTCCTGACTTTC
TRBD1	NA	TRBV19	TRBJ2-2	CASSIWASTGLGTGELFF	TGTGCCAGTAGTATTTGGGCGTCGACAGGGCTAGGCACCGGGGAGCTGTTTTTT
NA	NA	TRBV5-1	TRBJ1-1	CASSLGAYRDEAFF	TGCGCCAGCAGCTTGGGGGCCTATAGAGATGAAGCTTTCTTT
NA	NA	TRBV5-1	TRBJ2-1	CASSLVLQDNEQFF	TGCGCCAGCAGCTTGGTCTTGCAGGACAATGAGCAGTTCTTC
NA	NA	TRBV27	TRBJ2-7	CASSPTSPYEQYF	TGTGCCAGCAGCCCGACTTCGCCCTACGAGCAGTACTTC
NA	NA	TRBV6-1	TRBJ1-1	CASSGYPGDTEAFF	TGTGCCAGCAGTGGGTACCCGGGGGACACTGAAGCTTTCTTT
TRBD1	NA	TRBV6-1	TRBJ1-2	CASSGLQGAGGYTF	TGTGCCAGCAGTGGCCTACAGGGGGCCGGGGGCTACACCTTC
NA	NA	TRBV5-6	TRBJ1-2	CASSLGQTYGYTF	TGTGCCAGCAGCTTGGGGCAGACATATGGCTACACCTTC
NA	NA	TRBV7-6	TRBJ2-3	CASSLEAADTQYF	TGTGCCAGCAGCTTAGAGGCGGCAGATACGCAGTATTTT
TRBD2	NA	TRBV5-1	TRBJ2-2	CASSFFTSGYTGELFF	TGCGCCAGCAGCTTTTTCACTAGCGGGTACACCGGGGAGCTGTTTTTT
TRBD1	NA	TRBV6-6	TRBJ1-1	CASRPGGIVDTEAFF	TGTGCCAGCAGGCCAGGGGGTATCGTTGACACTGAAGCTTTCTTT
NA	NA	TRBV27	TRBJ2-5	CASSPSQETQYF	TGTGCCAGCAGTCCCTCCCAAGAGACCCAGTACTTC
NA	NA	TRBV4-1	TRBJ2-3	CASSQEGLATDTQYF	TGCGCCAGCAGCCAAGAAGGGCTAGCTACAGATACGCAGTATTTT
TRBD2	few	TRBV5-4	TRBJ2-3	CASSYSSGSGADTQYF	TGTGCCAGCAGTTATTCTAGCGGGAGCGGGGCAGATACGCAGTATTTT
NA	NA	TRBV6-5	TRBJ1-4	CASSPGQSKEKLFF	TGTGCCAGCAGTCCTGGACAGAGCAAGGAAAAACTGTTTTTT
TRBD2	NA	TRBV6-6	TRBJ2-7	CASSSTSGVSYEQYF	TGTGCCAGCAGTTCGACTAGCGGTGTGTCCTACGAGCAGTACTTC
NA	NA	TRBV6-6	TRBJ1-2	CASSYGGADGYTF	TGTGCCAGCAGTTACGGGGGCGCGGATGGCTACACCTTC
NA	NA	TRBV6-1	TRBJ1-4	CASSEGVGPKLFF	TGTGCCAGCAGTGAAGGTGTGGGGCCAAAACTGTTTTTT
TRBD2	few	TRBV6-1	TRBJ2-7	CASNWGTSGLYEQYF	TGTGCCAGCAATTGGGGGACTAGCGGCCTCTACGAGCAGTACTTC
NA	NA	TRBV21-1	TRBJ2-7	CASTKTPTRSYEQYF	TGTGCCAGCACCAAAACACCCACGAGGTCCTACGAGCAGTACTTC
TRBD2	NA	TRBV4-2	TRBJ2-5	CASSQTPAGVEETQYF	TGTGCCAGCAGCCAAACTCCAGCGGGAGTTGAAGAGACCCAGTACTTC
NA	NA	TRBV11-2	TRBJ2-2	CASSARGLGGPSTGELFF	TGTGCCAGCAGCGCGCGGGGGTTGGGGGGGCCTAGCACCGGGGAGCTGTTTTTT
NA	NA	TRBV4-1	TRBJ2-2	CASSQDRGTGELFF	TGCGCCAGCAGCCAAGATCGAGGCACCGGGGAGCTGTTTTTT
NA	NA	TRBV19	TRBJ2-7	CASSYGQTTNEQYF	TGTGCCAGTAGTTACGGACAGACTACAAACGAGCAGTACTTC
NA	NA	TRBV18	TRBJ1-1	CASSPEQGITEAFF	TGTGCCAGCTCACCAGAACAGGGTATAACTGAAGCCTTCTTT
NA	NA	TRBV9	TRBJ1-1	CASSPLGGGAGEAFF	TGTGCCAGCAGCCCCCTGGGGGGGGGCGCAGGTGAAGCTTTCTTT
NA	NA	TRBV7-9	TRBJ2-5	CASSGMGAGLQETQYF	TGTGCCAGCAGCGGGATGGGTGCAGGGCTACAAGAGACCCAGTACTTC
TRBD1	NA	TRBV7-9	TRBJ2-7	CASSLAGTGDEQYF	TGTGCCAGCAGCTTAGCCGGGACAGGGGACGAGCAGTACTTC
NA	NA	TRBV5-1	TRBJ2-7	CASSLGQSSYEQYF	TGCGCCAGCAGCTTGGGACAGAGCTCCTACGAGCAGTACTTC
NA	NA	TRBV5-1	TRBJ1-2	CASSLGGRAGGYTF	TGCGCCAGCAGCTTGGGAGGCAGGGCCGGGGGCTACACCTTC
NA	NA	TRBV7-9	TRBJ2-1	CASSPPGGTYNEQFF	TGTGCCAGCAGCCCCCCCGGGGGAACCTACAATGAGCAGTTCTTC
TRBD1	NA	TRBV6-1	TRBJ1-2	CASSASQGADGYTF	TGTGCCAGCAGTGCTTCCCAGGGGGCGGATGGCTACACCTTC
NA	NA	TRBV5-1	TRBJ1-3	CASSPGGNSGNTIYF	TGCGCCAGCAGCCCCGGGGGGAACTCTGGAAACACCATATATTTT
NA	NA	TRBV6-1	TRBJ1-5	CASRERENQPQHF	TGTGCCAGCAGAGAGAGGGAGAATCAGCCCCAGCATTTT
TRBD2	NA	TRBV5-1	TRBJ2-3	CASSSSGGRGFTDTQYF	TGCGCCAGCAGCTCAAGCGGGGGCCGGGGGTTCACAGATACGCAGTATTTT
NA	few	TRBV6-5	TRBJ2-4	CASRSGGKNIQYF	TGTGCCAGCCGAAGTGGGGGGAAAAACATTCAGTACTTC
NA	NA	TRBV5-1	TRBJ2-5	CASSSILRQETQYF	TGCGCCAGCAGCTCTATACTGAGACAAGAGACCCAGTACTTC
NA	NA	TRBV6-1	TRBJ2-7	CAEAERSYEQYF	TGTGCCGAAGCCGAACGGAGCTACGAGCAGTACTTC
NA	NA	TRBV4-1	TRBJ1-6	CASSQGSGRKYNSPLHF	TGCGCCAGCAGCCAAGGATCAGGCAGAAAATATAATTCACCCCTCCACTTT
TRBD1	NA	TRBV7-2	TRBJ2-1	CASTGTGGARNEQFF	TGTGCCAGCACCGGGACAGGGGGCGCGAGAAATGAGCAGTTCTTC
NA	NA	TRBV11-2	TRBJ1-5	CASSLDSQQPQHF	TGTGCCAGCAGCTTAGATTCCCAACAGCCCCAGCATTTT
TRBD2	NA	TRBV10-1	TRBJ2-7	CASTLAGKPSYEQYF	TGCGCCAGCACTTTAGCGGGAAAGCCCTCCTACGAGCAGTACTTC